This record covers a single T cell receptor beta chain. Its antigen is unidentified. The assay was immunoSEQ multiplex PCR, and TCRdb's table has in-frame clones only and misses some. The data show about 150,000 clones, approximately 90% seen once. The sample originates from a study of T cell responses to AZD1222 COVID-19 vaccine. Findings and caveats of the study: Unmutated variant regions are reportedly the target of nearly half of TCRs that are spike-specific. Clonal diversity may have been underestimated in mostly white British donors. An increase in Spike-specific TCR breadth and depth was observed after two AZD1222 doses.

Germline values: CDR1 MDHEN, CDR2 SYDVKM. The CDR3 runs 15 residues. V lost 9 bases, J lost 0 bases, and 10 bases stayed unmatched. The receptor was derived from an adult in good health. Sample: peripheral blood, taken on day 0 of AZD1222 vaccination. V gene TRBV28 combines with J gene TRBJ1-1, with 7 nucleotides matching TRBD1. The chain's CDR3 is CASHRGQHMNTEAFF. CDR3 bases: TGTGCCAGTCACCGGGGACAGCATATGAACACTGAAGCTTTCTTT.